This TCR beta chain was identified in a study of blood T cell repertoires in COVID-19. In the study overall: Samples representing acute and convalescent COVID-19 were sourced from the United States, Italy and Spain. In each case, the material was cDNA or gDNA derived from T cells, B-cell-depleted T cells, or PBMCs.

This CDR3 comprises 15 residues. Germline V CDR1 and CDR2: SGHKS, YYEKEE (reference sequence). Trimming removed 0 bases from V and 6 bases from J, with 12 bases in between. Study processing details: Reference gene primer amplification yielded estimated nucleated cell counts. The method was immunoSEQ multiplex PCR; TCRdb's version includes in-frame clones alone and lacks a portion of them. D and trimming come from the DNA, and the V and J calls and clone size come from that table. The data show 290,000 or so clones, around 90% seen once. Sequenced input: peripheral blood. This receptor was taken from a man aged 70 or older with acute or convalescent COVID-19. V and J are TRBV5-5 and TRBJ1-4; no definite D call. This CDR3 is CASSLVAGWDEKLFF. The CDR3 nucleotides read TGTGCCAGCAGCTTGGTGGCAGGTTGGGATGAAAAACTGTTTTTT.